These T cell receptor beta chains were read from a single sample in a study of T cells after yellow fever vaccination. TCRdb passed the 5' RACE reads through MiXCR, listing each CDR3 protein once. The table shows 500,000 to 650,000 distinct CDR3 sequences, with about 12% occurring only once. The specimen comprised PBMCs, sampled on the day of the yellow fever booster vaccination. The source is a man in his thirties or forties who received the YFV17D yellow fever vaccine. CDR3s include the opening cysteine and the closing phenylalanine or tryptophan. A D gene is named only where the DNA matches it firmly. Expanded clones get a size class; other rows say once, few or many, or leave the size out.

>TRBV7-2|few|TRBJ2-3|.|12
TGTGCCAGCAGCTCCGGCCCAGATACGCAGTATTTT
CASSSGPDTQYF
>TRBV11-2|.|TRBJ1-1|.|14
TGTGCCAGCAGCTATGGGGGGGCTAAGACCGGGGCTTTCTTT
CASSYGGAKTGAFF
>TRBV5-4|.|TRBJ1-6|.|14
TGTGCCAGCAGCTCGCGACAATGGAATTCACCCCTCCACTTT
CASSSRQWNSPLHF
>TRBV6-2/TRBV6-3|few|TRBJ2-7|.|11
TGTGCCAGCGGGTCTCCCTACGAGCAGTACTTC
CASGSPYEQYF
>TRBV7-8|few|TRBJ2-7|.|12
TGTGCCAGCAGCTACGAAGGGACGGTTGAGTACTTC
CASSYEGTVEYF
>TRBV5-4|few|TRBJ2-5|.|14
TGTGCCAGCAGCTTTCTTGGGGGTGGAGAGACCCAGTACTTC
CASSFLGGGETQYF
>TRBV28|.|TRBJ2-7|TRBD1|16
TGTGCCAGCAGTTACCTATGGACAGGGCGCTCCTACGAGCAGTACTTC
CASSYLWTGRSYEQYF
>TRBV20-1|few|TRBJ2-3|.|15
TGCAGTGCTAGGTGGCCATATTCTAGCACAGATACGCAGTATTTT
CSARWPYSSTDTQYF
>TRBV20-1|few|TRBJ2-7|TRBD2|14
TGCAGTGCTCGTACCCTAGCGGGATCCTACGAGCAGTACTTC
CSARTLAGSYEQYF
>TRBV7-2|few|TRBJ2-5|TRBD2|16
TGTGCCAGCAGCTTAGCTCTCGCTAGCGGTCAAGAGACCCAGTACTTC
CASSLALASGQETQYF
>TRBV6-5|.|TRBJ1-1|TRBD1|14
TGTGCCAGCAGTTATGCAGACAGGGGGGGTGAAGCTTTCTTT
CASSYADRGGEAFF
>TRBV4-2|.|TRBJ2-1|.|13
TGTGCCAGCAGCCAAGGCGGCTTTAATGAGCAGTTCTTC
CASSQGGFNEQFF
>TRBV19|once|TRBJ1-5|.|13
TGTGCCAGTAGTATAGAAGGGGGTGGGCCCCAGCATTTT
CASSIEGGGPQHF
>TRBV12-3/TRBV12-4|few|TRBJ2-7|.|14
TGTGCCAGCAGTTTAACGGACATGGCCTACGAGCAGTACTTC
CASSLTDMAYEQYF
>TRBV19|.|TRBJ2-1|TRBD2|16
TGTGCCAGTAGTATATTTTCCGGGAGGGCCATGAATGAGCAGTTCTTC
CASSIFSGRAMNEQFF
>TRBV19|few|TRBJ2-7|TRBD1|14
TGTGCCAGTAGCGATTTCCAGGGGGCAGGAGAGCAGTACTTC
CASSDFQGAGEQYF
>TRBV12-3/TRBV12-4|many|TRBJ2-7|.|13
TGTGCCAGCAGCTTACCCCCGCTCTACGAGCAGTACTTC
CASSLPPLYEQYF
>TRBV20-1|few|TRBJ2-3|.|13
TGCAGTGCTCCCTTACCTGCCACAGATACGCAGTATTTT
CSAPLPATDTQYF
>TRBV20-1|few|TRBJ2-2|.|14
TGCAGTGCTAGAGATAGTTGGCGACCCGGGGAGCTGTTTTTT
CSARDSWRPGELFF
>TRBV20-1|few|TRBJ2-7|TRBD1|11
TGCAGTGCTCCTCTCGGACAGGGGCAGTACTTC
CSAPLGQGQYF
>TRBV7-8|few|TRBJ2-1|TRBD2|15
TGTGCCAGCAGCTTGTACAGCGGGAACTACAATGAGCAGTTCTTC
CASSLYSGNYNEQFF
>TRBV5-1|.|TRBJ1-1|.|15
TGCGCCAGCAGCTTGGTGCTGAGCATGAACACTGAAGCTTTCTTT
CASSLVLSMNTEAFF
>TRBV6-5|few|TRBJ2-3|TRBD1|19
TGTGCCAGCAGTTACTCTGGACAGGGGAGAGGTCCTCGCACAGATACGCAGTATTTT
CASSYSGQGRGPRTDTQYF
>TRBV11-2|.|TRBJ2-7|TRBD1|14
TGTGCCAGCAGCAACAGGGGCTCGGGGTACGAGCAGTACTTC
CASSNRGSGYEQYF
>TRBV4-1|.|TRBJ1-1|TRBD1|15
TGCGCCAGCAGCCAAACCTGGACAGGGAACACTGAAGCTTTCTTT
CASSQTWTGNTEAFF
>TRBV7-6|few|TRBJ2-2|TRBD2|20
TGTGCCAGCACCCAACTACGGTCCCTAGCGGTTCACGCGAACACCGGGGAGCTGTTTTTT
CASTQLRSLAVHANTGELFF
>TRBV7-9|.|TRBJ2-1|TRBD1|17
TGTGCCAGCAGTTCGAGGGGACAGCCAACCCGGTACAATGAGCAGTTCTTC
CASSSRGQPTRYNEQFF
>TRBV6-4|.|TRBJ2-1|TRBD2|16
TGTGCCAGCAGTGACCAAAGCGGGACTACCTACAATGAGCAGTTCTTC
CASSDQSGTTYNEQFF
>TRBV10-3|.|TRBJ2-2|TRBD2|14
TGTGCCATCAGCGGGACTAGCGGGACCGGGGAGCTGTTTTTT
CAISGTSGTGELFF
>TRBV11-2|.|TRBJ2-1|TRBD1|17
TGTGCCAGCAGCTTTATACAGGGGCCGCTCGTTGTGGGTGAGCAGTTCTTC
CASSFIQGPLVVGEQFF
>TRBV5-1|many|TRBJ2-3|TRBD2|17
TGCGCCAGCTTCCGAGAGGCGGGACTAGCAGCCCGAGATACGCAGTATTTT
CASFREAGLAARDTQYF
>TRBV30|.|TRBJ2-6|.|15
TGTGCCTGGAGTGGTCCCTGGGCTGGGGCCAACGTCCTGACTTTC
CAWSGPWAGANVLTF
>TRBV4-3|.|TRBJ1-1|TRBD1|14
TGCGCCAGCAGCCACCCAGGCAGGGACAGTGAAGCTTTCTTT
CASSHPGRDSEAFF
>TRBV7-2|.|TRBJ2-6|.|14
TGTGCCAGCAGCTTCGGCTCTGGGGACAACGTCCTGACTTTC
CASSFGSGDNVLTF
>TRBV29-1|.|TRBJ2-7|.|12
TGCAGCGTTGCTTCCCAGCCCCCCGAGCAGTACTTC
CSVASQPPEQYF
>TRBV5-5|.|TRBJ2-3|.|14
TGTGCCAGCAGCACCTCACAGGGAGCAGATACGCGGTATTTT
CASSTSQGADTRYF
>TRBV20-1|many|TRBJ2-1|TRBD1|14
TGCAGTGCTCCGGGACAGGGCTCCTACAATGAGCAGTTCTTC
CSAPGQGSYNEQFF